This T cell receptor (beta chain) was sequenced in a study of CD8+ T cells in alopecia areata. V lost 8 bases to trimming and J lost 0 bases, with 11 bases between them. This CDR3 comprises 15 residues. Germline CDR1 and CDR2: SEHNR and FQNEAQ (reference sequence). Treatment noted: oral pan-JAK inhibitor, 5-10 mg twice daily. Extracted from the samples, RNA was reverse transcribed into cDNA to serve as the sequencing template. Assay: immunoSEQ multiplex PCR; the TCRdb copy retains only in-frame clones and omits some. The sample lists roughly 200,000 clones; approximately 56% were seen once. The material sequenced was CD4+ T cells sorted from blood, taken at week 4, from a patient treated with tofacitinib. This clonotype was sampled from a human donor with alopecia areata. The chain joins TRBV7-9 to TRBJ1-6, with D unresolved. The CDR3 spells CASGRSSSYNSPLHF. The CDR3 DNA reads as TGTGCCAGCGGCAGGTCGAGCTCCTATAATTCACCCCTCCACTTT.